Below are 24 T cell receptor beta chains sequenced from a single sample in a study of CD8 T cells in Susac syndrome. RNA in amounts of roughly 0.5 to 1 ug was reverse transcribed with random hexamers. TCRdb passed the immunoSEQ multiplex PCR reads through MiXCR, listing each CDR3 protein once. The table has roughly 190,000 distinct CDR3 sequences, about 93% seen once. Sequencing used CD4+ T cells from PBMCs. The source is a human donor in good health.

The chain joins TRBV7-9 to TRBJ2-5; 9 bases line up with TRBD1. The CDR3 consists of 15 residues. From germline, CDR1 is SEHNR and CDR2 FQNEAQ (reference sequence). V lost 5 bases and J lost 1; bases outside the gene matches: 5. CDR3 coding DNA: TGTGCCAGCAGCAAGGACAGGGGCAGCCAAGAGACCCAGTACTTC. Translation gives CASSKDRGSQETQYF.

This sequence joins TRBV4-2 and TRBJ1-5, with TRBD1 matching 9 bases. The CDR3 covers 18 residues. The germline V gene encodes CDR1 LGHNA and CDR2 YNFKEQ. Trimming at V came to 1 base and at J to 0 bases, leaving 7 bases not matched to a gene. The CDR3 DNA reads as TGTGCCAGCAGCCAAGGGGGAGGGACAGGGAATAGCAATCAGCCCCAGCATTTT. This gives the protein CASSQGGGTGNSNQPQHF.

In its sample, this clonotype was seen a few times. J is TRBJ1-1 and V is TRBV6-1; D call uncertain. Looked up from germline, CDR1 is MNHNS and CDR2 is SASEGT. Trimming took off 2 bases at V and 0 bases at J, with 7 bases between the two ends. CDR3 size: 14 residues. The CDR3 spells CASSELRMNTEAFF. Written as DNA, the CDR3 is TGTGCCAGCAGTGAACTTCGAATGAACACTGAAGCTTTCTTT.

The CDR3 sequence is CASSYSRPGDTIYF. CDR3 nucleotides: TGTGCCAGCAGTTACTCGAGGCCTGGGGACACCATATATTTT. This rearrangement joins TRBV6-5 to TRBJ1-3; D is unclear. Trimming removed 0 bases at V and 8 bases at J, with 11 bases between. CDR1 and CDR2 (germline): MNHEY, SVGAGI. CDR3 length: 14 residues.

The chain joins TRBV7-9 to TRBJ2-2; a possible D gene is TRBD2 (5 bases). Trimming took 1 base from V and 7 from J, leaving 16 bases between them. CDR1 and CDR2 from the germline V gene are SEHNR and FQNEAQ (reference sequence). The CDR3 loop spans 16 amino acids. The CDR3 region is CASSLGDGGFDGELFF. The CDR3 DNA follows: TGTGCCAGCAGCTTAGGAGACGGCGGGTTTGACGGGGAGCTGTTTTTT.

The J gene is TRBJ1-2, the V gene TRBV6-6; possibly TRBD1 for D (5 bases). Germline V lookup: CDR1 MNHNY, CDR2 SVGAGI (reference sequence). The CDR3 has 12 residues. With 4 bases removed from V and 7 bases from J, the gap between germline ends came to 10 bases. DNA for the CDR3: TGTGCCAGCAGTTCTGGGGGTTTTGGCTACACCTTC. Its translation is CASSSGGFGYTF.

This chain connects TRBV18 to TRBJ2-7, with D unclear. The germline V gene encodes CDR1 KGHSH and CDR2 LQKENI. Trimming removed 4 bases from V and 3 bases from J, with 10 bases in between. The CDR3 is made up of 13 amino acids. CDR3 bases: TGTGCCAGCTCACGAGACACCCTCTACGAGCAGTACGTC. Its protein product is CASSRDTLYEQYV.

The rearrangement links TRBV3-1 to TRBJ1-2, with 10 bases lining up with TRBD1. Looked up from germline, CDR1 is LGHDT and CDR2 is YNNKEL (reference sequence). V dropped 0 bases and J dropped 3; count of bases not matched to a gene: 4. The CDR3 has 16 residues. CDR3 residues: CASSQEGGQGDYGYTF. The DNA of the CDR3 is TGTGCCAGCAGCCAAGAAGGAGGACAGGGGGACTATGGCTACACCTTC. Full variable domain (rest looked up from reference TRBV3-1 and TRBJ1-2): DTAVSQTPKYLVTQMGNDKSIKCEQNLGHDTMYWYKQDSKKFLKIMFSYNNKELIINETVPNRFSPKSPDKAHLNLHINSLELGDSAVYFCASSQEGGQGDYGYTFGSGTRLTVV.

The V and J genes are TRBV29-1 and TRBJ1-1, with a possible D match to TRBD1 (6 bases). V dropped 6 bases and J dropped 1 base, with 9 bases sitting between them. Germline V CDR1 and CDR2: SQVTM, ANQGSEA. CDR3 length: 12 amino acids. CDR3 DNA sequence: TGCAGCGTGCTGACAGGGAACACTGAAGCTTTCTTT. Encoded protein: CSVLTGNTEAFF.

The chain uses TRBV5-6 and TRBJ2-5, with TRBD2 matching over 9 bases. V gave up 0 bases and J gave up 6 bases; unmatched junction bases: 12. The CDR3 is made up of 17 amino acids. The germline gives CDR1 SGHDT, CDR2 YYEEEE. The CDR3 region is CASSLGLLGTSKQTQYF. CDR3 coding DNA: TGTGCCAGCAGCTTGGGCCTGCTAGGGACTAGCAAGCAGACCCAGTACTTC.

The chain joins TRBV4-1 to TRBJ2-4, with 11 bases identical to TRBD2. The V and J ends lost 1 base and 0 bases, in that order; junction bases with no gene match: 11. This CDR3 region has 20 residues. Per germline, CDR1 MGHRA and CDR2 YSYEKL. The CDR3 is CASSQAPGTSGGLAKNIQYF. The CDR3 nucleotides are TGCGCCAGCAGCCAAGCCCCCGGGACTAGCGGAGGACTAGCCAAAAACATTCAGTACTTC.

DNA of the CDR3: TGTGCCAGCAGCCAAAACCTTGGTAAAGGGGAAAGGTATGGCTACACCTTC. Amino acids: CASSQNLGKGERYGYTF. The chain couples TRBV14 to TRBJ1-2, with a possible D match to TRBD1 (5 bases). V dropped 2 bases and J dropped 5 bases, with 21 bases sitting between them. Germline V CDR1 and CDR2: SGHDN, FVKESK. The CDR3 spans 17 residues.

A single count supports this clonotype. Relative to the germline gene, one junction end is altered; a read error may explain this. The gene calls are TRBV3-1 and TRBJ2-2; 11 nucleotides match TRBD1. This CDR3 comprises 16 residues. The germline V gene encodes CDR1 LGHDT and CDR2 YNNKEL (reference sequence). The DNA for the CDR3 is TGTGCCAGCATCCAAGCCGGGACAGGGGGCACCGGGGAGCTGTTTTTT. This gives the protein CASIQAGTGGTGELFF. The whole variable domain, filled in from reference TRBV3-1 and TRBJ2-2, reads DTAVSQTPKYLVTQMGNDKSIKCEQNLGHDTMYWYKQDSKKFLKIMFSYNNKELIINETVPNRFSPKSPDKAHLNLHINSLELGDSAVYFCASIQAGTGGTGELFFGEGSRLTVL.

The chain links TRBV9 to TRBJ2-3; no definite D call. Germline values: CDR1 SGDLS, CDR2 YYNGEE. This CDR3 has 16 amino acids. V lost 0 bases and J 4 bases, leaving 15 bases between the germline ends. The CDR3: CASSVVTFPTSDTQYF. For the CDR3, the DNA is TGTGCCAGCAGCGTAGTAACTTTTCCCACCTCAGATACGCAGTATTTT.

This clonotype was seen only a few times. The V gene is TRBV11-2, the J gene TRBJ2-5; TRBD1 matches 7 bases. The trim removed 6 bases at V and 5 bases at J, leaving 6 bases unmatched. CDR3 length: 13 amino acids. CDR1 is SGHAT, CDR2 FQNNGV, per germline. The chain's CDR3 is CASRVTGVETQYF. DNA of the CDR3: TGTGCCAGCAGGGTTACAGGGGTCGAGACCCAGTACTTC.

The V call is TRBV9, the J call TRBJ1-2; 12 positions match TRBD1. The V gene's germline CDR1 is SGDLS and CDR2 YYNGEE. Trimming removed 3 bases from V and 0 bases from J; junction bases left unmatched: 3. The CDR3 extends over 16 amino acids. CDR3 loop: CASSAGTGGSNYGYTF. The DNA for the CDR3 is TGTGCCAGCAGCGCCGGGACAGGGGGCTCTAACTATGGCTACACCTTC.

This clonotype has just one count. V gene TRBV2 combines with J gene TRBJ1-4; no firm D call. The CDR3 consists of 15 residues. The germline gives CDR1 SNHLY, CDR2 FYNNEI. V was trimmed by 2 bases and J by 5 bases, leaving 12 bases between them. The CDR3 region is CASSELGSPNEKLFF. The CDR3 region has the DNA TGTGCCAGCAGTGAATTGGGGTCGCCGAATGAAAAACTGTTTTTT.

The J gene is TRBJ2-5, the V gene TRBV12-3 or TRBV12-4; no reliable D call. V lost 7 bases to trimming and J lost 4 bases, with 13 bases between them. The CDR3 is 13 residues long. The CDR3 region has the DNA TGTGCCAGCAATTTCCCCCTGGGAGAGACCCAGTACTTC. This gives the protein CASNFPLGETQYF.

This chain connects TRBV20-1 to TRBJ1-1; D uncertain. The CDR3 is 10 residues long. Trimming removed 3 bases at V and 4 bases at J, with 3 bases between. CDR1 and CDR2 from the germline V gene are DFQATT and SNEGSKA (reference sequence). The CDR3 here is CSASSTEAFF. For the CDR3, the DNA is TGCAGTGCTAGTTCCACTGAAGCTTTCTTT.

The genes are TRBV20-1 and TRBJ2-5, with D possibly being TRBD1 or TRBD2 (5 bases each). The CDR3 runs 14 residues. CDR1 DFQATT and CDR2 SNEGSKA come from the germline V gene (reference sequence). The germline V and J ends were trimmed by 7 bases and 5 bases, with 20 bases remaining between them. CDR3 sequence: CSGASGGDLETQYF. As DNA, the CDR3 is TGCAGTGGGGCGTCTGGGGGTGACTTGGAGACCCAGTACTTC.

V is TRBV3-1 and J is TRBJ2-5; 8 bases align to TRBD2. The CDR3 totals 16 residues. Germline V gives CDR1 LGHDT, CDR2 YNNKEL (reference sequence). Losses at the gene ends were 1 base for V and 1 base for J; bases not matched to a gene: 5. CDR3 in amino acids: CASSQGSGGIQETQYF. As DNA, the CDR3 is TGTGCCAGCAGCCAAGGGTCGGGGGGGATCCAAGAGACCCAGTACTTC.

The chain links TRBV5-1 to TRBJ1-2, with 7 bases that match TRBD1. Germline V gene sequence: CDR1 SGHRS, CDR2 YFSETQ. This CDR3 is 13 amino acids long. Trimming at V came to 4 bases and at J to 5 bases, leaving 5 bases not matched to a gene. CDR3 nucleotides: TGCGCCAGCAGCAACGGACAGGTTTATGGCTACACCTTC. Translating gives CASSNGQVYGYTF. Complete variable domain (other parts from reference TRBV5-1 and TRBJ1-2): KAGVTQTPRYLIKTRGQQVTLSCSPISGHRSVSWYQQTPGQGLQFLFEYFSETQRNKGNFPGRFSGRQFSNSRSEMNVSTLELGDSALYLCASSNGQVYGYTFGSGTRLTVV.

The rearrangement joins TRBV2 to TRBJ1-2; 8 positions match TRBD1. CDR1 SNHLY and CDR2 FYNNEI come from the germline V gene. There are 13 residues in the CDR3. V was pared by 3 bases and J by 3 bases, with 0 bases of the junction left unmatched. The CDR3: CASSEGQDYGYTF. CDR3 DNA: TGTGCCAGCAGTGAGGGACAGGACTATGGCTACACCTTC.

V is TRBV2 and J is TRBJ2-6; the D is unclear. Trimming shortened V by 4 bases and J by 3 bases, and 7 bases separated the two germline ends. The germline V gene has CDR1 SNHLY and CDR2 FYNNEI. This CDR3 is built from 14 residues. Written as DNA, the CDR3 is TGTGCCAGCAGTGGATTGGTTGGGGCCAACGTCCTGACTTTC. It is translated as CASSGLVGANVLTF.